This T cell receptor (beta chain) was sequenced during a study of cytomegalovirus exposure and HLA in healthy donors. Overall study findings and caveats: Clonal expansion, a later analysis showed, was greater in HLA-associated TCR beta chains than in equally common others. Donors were assumed by presence/absence analyses to have roughly uniform sequencing depth.

Comments on this clone: Antigen: not known.

The PCR employed 60 Vbeta primers together with 13 Jbeta primers. TCRdb keeps only in-frame clones here, not all; method: immunoSEQ multiplex PCR. Recorded for this sample: about 110,000 clones. This CDR3 comprises 13 residues. The V gene's germline CDR1 is SGHNT and CDR2 YENEEA. With 3 bases removed from V and 5 bases from J, the gap between germline ends came to 10 bases. The clonotype was recovered from a man aged 25 to 45 in good health and CMV-seronegative. This sequence joins TRBV11-3 and TRBJ1-1; D may be TRBD1 (5 bases). The specimen sequenced was PBMCs. The CDR3 DNA sequence: TGTGCCAGCAGCTTTTCAGCAGGGACTGAAGCTTTCTTT. It codes for CASSFSAGTEAFF.